This T cell receptor (beta chain) was retrieved from a study of T cells after yellow fever vaccination. Study-level background: The SMART-Seq v4 Ultra Low Input method served to prepare the low-cell-number fractions.

With regard to this clonotype: Its matching antigen is unknown.

Study-level points and caveats: At about 97% for CD4 and 70% to 90% for CD8, most primary-vaccination clones showed up again after the booster. Some clonotypes were seen in both the CD4 and the CD8 compartments. These made up a small share and likely arose from convergent recombination.

5'RACE template switching produced TCR cDNA carrying a universal primer site and UMIs. TCRdb called the 5' RACE reads again in MiXCR, with one record for every CDR3 protein. The sample lists roughly 330,000 distinct CDR3 sequences, under 5% seen once, with approximately 25% in the top ten. CDR3 length: 15 amino acids. Germline assignment: CDR1 SGHRS and CDR2 YFSETQ. V dropped 7 bases and J dropped 0 bases, with 11 bases sitting between them. The sequence derives from a man aged 18 to 30 who received the YFV17D yellow fever vaccine. This specimen was PBMCs, taken 5 days after the yellow fever booster vaccination. The chain has TRBV5-1 and TRBJ1-6; D gene unclear. This CDR3 reads CASRPAYSYNSPLHF. Written as DNA, the CDR3 is TGCGCCAGCCGCCCGGCATACTCCTATAATTCACCCCTCCACTTT.